This TCR beta chain emerged from a study of T cell responses to AZD1222 COVID-19 vaccine. V was pared by 3 bases and J by 9 bases, with 23 bases between. Germline V CDR1 and CDR2: LNHDA, SQIVND (reference sequence). The CDR3 has 17 residues. Study conclusions and caveats: When two AZD1222 doses had been given, Spike-specific TCR breadth and depth rose. The donor cohort was predominantly white British with a female majority, and clonal diversity may have been underestimated.

Repertoires were generated with immunoSEQ multiplex PCR, while TCRdb's copy carries only in-frame clones and drops some. Found here are 95,000 to 130,000 clones, approximately 90% of them singletons; the top ten hold 1.6%. Worth noting for this clone: The target antigen is unknown.

V usage is TRBV19 and J usage is TRBJ2-2; D remains unclear. Material: peripheral blood, obtained 28 days after the second AZD1222 dose. This receptor was obtained from an adult who received the AZD1222 COVID-19 vaccine. The CDR3 reads CASSIFPGPAPNRELFF. The CDR3 DNA is TGTGCCAGTAGTATTTTTCCCGGCCCCGCCCCAAACCGGGAGCTGTTTTTT.